Detailed here is one TCR beta chain. The target antigen is unknown. The sample comes from a study of cytomegalovirus exposure and HLA in healthy donors. On the study more broadly: HLA-typed donors contributed 65 million to 95 million unique TCRs, which were held in an early data release. Study-level findings and limits: Highly shared variants forming one cluster were likely a sequencing artifact.

It was with 60 Vbeta and 13 Jbeta primers that the PCR ran. TCRdb's copy holds only in-frame clones and misses some; the assay was immunoSEQ multiplex PCR. The data contain fewer than 250,000 clones, more than 80% of them singletons. Healthy donors of bone marrow made up the group. Sequencing was performed on PBMCs. The receptor was isolated from a man aged 25 to 45 in good health and CMV-seronegative.

CDR3 nucleotides: TGTGCCAGCAGCCCGTTGGGGGGTCTACCTCAGCCCCAGCATTTT. Protein sequence: CASSPLGGLPQPQHF. J is TRBJ1-5 and V is TRBV28, with D tentatively TRBD1 (5 bases). The CDR3 is 15 residues long. CDR1 and CDR2 from the germline V gene are MDHEN and SYDVKM. Trimming cost V 6 bases and J 6 bases, with 18 bases left between them.